A selection of T cell receptor beta chains follows, all from one sample in a study of cytomegalovirus exposure and HLA in healthy donors. Profiling relied on immunoSEQ multiplex PCR, and the TCRdb table lists in-frame clones only, not all of them. The sample includes some 150,000 clones, 80% of them seen just once. The sequenced sample consisted of PBMCs. The receptors here all came from a man aged 18 to 35 in good health and CMV-seropositive. Each CDR3 is given with its conserved first and last residue. A D gene is named only where the DNA matches it firmly. Some rows mark clone size as missing; the rest say once, few, many or name a class of expanded clone.

j_call: TRBJ1-6; d_call: NA; v_call: TRBV11-2; clone_size: NA; cdr3_nt: TGTGCCAGCAGCTTAGTCCCCCGGAGCTCCTATAATTCACCCCTCCACTTT; cdr3_aa: CASSLVPRSSYNSPLHF
j_call: TRBJ1-1; d_call: TRBD1; v_call: TRBV5-1; clone_size: NA; cdr3_nt: TGCGCCAGCAGCTTGGTAGGACAGGGCCATATGAACACTGAAGCTTTCTTT; cdr3_aa: CASSLVGQGHMNTEAFF
j_call: TRBJ2-3; d_call: TRBD2; v_call: TRBV19; clone_size: few; cdr3_nt: TGTGCCAGTAGTATTGTAGCGGGAGGTACAGATACGCAGTATTTT; cdr3_aa: CASSIVAGGTDTQYF
j_call: TRBJ2-1; d_call: NA; v_call: TRBV11-3; clone_size: few; cdr3_nt: TGTGCCAGCAGCTTAGACCGGGACAAGAGGCAGTTCTTC; cdr3_aa: CASSLDRDKRQFF
j_call: TRBJ1-1; d_call: NA; v_call: TRBV10-2; clone_size: NA; cdr3_nt: TGCGCCAGCAGTGAGTTAGGGCTACAGGGCACTGAAGCTTTCTTT; cdr3_aa: CASSELGLQGTEAFF
j_call: TRBJ1-2; d_call: NA; v_call: TRBV20-1; clone_size: NA; cdr3_nt: TGCAGTGCTAACAGAAACTATGGCTACACCTTC; cdr3_aa: CSANRNYGYTF
j_call: TRBJ2-5; d_call: NA; v_call: TRBV6-1; clone_size: NA; cdr3_nt: TGTGCCACCGAGTTGACCGGGAAAGAGACCCAGTACTTC; cdr3_aa: CATELTGKETQYF
j_call: TRBJ2-7; d_call: TRBD1; v_call: TRBV11-3; clone_size: NA; cdr3_nt: TGTGCCAGCAGCTTATCAGGGGGTTCCTACGAGCAGTACTTC; cdr3_aa: CASSLSGGSYEQYF
j_call: TRBJ1-2; d_call: TRBD1; v_call: TRBV5-4; clone_size: NA; cdr3_nt: TGTGCCAGCAGTCAGCAGGGACAGGACTTCCACACCTTC; cdr3_aa: CASSQQGQDFHTF
j_call: TRBJ2-7; d_call: TRBD1; v_call: TRBV13; clone_size: NA; cdr3_nt: TGTGCCAGCAGCTTCGGAGGCAGGGGGTCCTACGAGCAGTACTTC; cdr3_aa: CASSFGGRGSYEQYF
j_call: TRBJ2-1; d_call: NA; v_call: TRBV25-1; clone_size: NA; cdr3_nt: TGTGCCAGCAGTGGAACCCTAGGAAGCTCCTACAATGAGCAGTTCTTC; cdr3_aa: CASSGTLGSSYNEQFF
j_call: TRBJ2-2; d_call: NA; v_call: TRBV4-1; clone_size: NA; cdr3_nt: TGCGCCAGCAGCCAAGCTACAGGACAAAACACCGGGGAGCTGTTTTTT; cdr3_aa: CASSQATGQNTGELFF
j_call: TRBJ1-3; d_call: TRBD1; v_call: TRBV5-3; clone_size: NA; cdr3_nt: TGTGCCAGAAGTCCCGGACAGGGCGGGATTGGAAACACCATATATTTT; cdr3_aa: CARSPGQGGIGNTIYF
j_call: TRBJ1-1; d_call: NA; v_call: TRBV30; clone_size: NA; cdr3_nt: TGTGCCTGGTGCCGGAGGGGCGACACTGAAGCTTTCTTT; cdr3_aa: CAWCRRGDTEAFF
j_call: TRBJ1-1; d_call: TRBD1; v_call: TRBV25-1; clone_size: NA; cdr3_nt: TGTGCCAGCAGACCCGGACAGGCCCTGAGCACTGAAGCTTTCTTT; cdr3_aa: CASRPGQALSTEAFF
j_call: TRBJ1-1; d_call: NA; v_call: TRBV29-1; clone_size: NA; cdr3_nt: TGCAGCGTTAGTACTGGGAACACTGAAGCTTTCTTT; cdr3_aa: CSVSTGNTEAFF
j_call: TRBJ2-7; d_call: TRBD2; v_call: TRBV18; clone_size: NA; cdr3_nt: TGTGCCAGCTCACCGTCCTCTAGCGGATACTACGAGCAGTACTTC; cdr3_aa: CASSPSSSGYYEQYF
j_call: TRBJ1-5; d_call: NA; v_call: TRBV27; clone_size: NA; cdr3_nt: TGTGCCAGCAGTTTAGGGGGGGGTGGACAGCCCCAGCATTTT; cdr3_aa: CASSLGGGGQPQHF
j_call: TRBJ2-3; d_call: NA; v_call: TRBV5-1; clone_size: NA; cdr3_nt: TGCGCCAGCAGCACAGGAGACTCCACAGATACGCAGTATTTT; cdr3_aa: CASSTGDSTDTQYF
j_call: TRBJ2-5; d_call: NA; v_call: TRBV7-9; clone_size: NA; cdr3_nt: TGTGCCAGCAGCCCCGGGAGCCCCCTGGAGACCCAGTACTTC; cdr3_aa: CASSPGSPLETQYF
j_call: TRBJ2-7; d_call: TRBD2; v_call: TRBV4-1; clone_size: few; cdr3_nt: TGCGCCAGCAGCCAGAACGCCCTAGCGGGGGGCAGCTACGAGCAGTACTTC; cdr3_aa: CASSQNALAGGSYEQYF
j_call: TRBJ2-7; d_call: TRBD2; v_call: TRBV19; clone_size: NA; cdr3_nt: TGTGCCAGTAGTCATCCAGGACTAGCGGGAGAAGGCGAGCAGTACTTC; cdr3_aa: CASSHPGLAGEGEQYF
j_call: TRBJ2-5; d_call: NA; v_call: TRBV7-2; clone_size: NA; cdr3_nt: TGTGCCAGCAGCCCAAAGGCAGGTAGAGAGACCCAGTACTTC; cdr3_aa: CASSPKAGRETQYF
j_call: TRBJ2-2; d_call: NA; v_call: TRBV27; clone_size: few; cdr3_nt: TGTGCCAGCAGTTTCGTGCTTAGCGGCACCGGGGAGCTGTTTTTT; cdr3_aa: CASSFVLSGTGELFF
j_call: TRBJ2-5; d_call: NA; v_call: TRBV2; clone_size: NA; cdr3_nt: TGTGCCAGCAGGAGCATCCAAGAGACCCAGTACTTC; cdr3_aa: CASRSIQETQYF
j_call: TRBJ2-5; d_call: NA; v_call: TRBV6-1; clone_size: NA; cdr3_nt: TGTGCCAGCAGTGAAGCGCTTCTAGCGTCAGGGCAAGAGACCCAGTACTTC; cdr3_aa: CASSEALLASGQETQYF
j_call: TRBJ2-5; d_call: NA; v_call: TRBV6-1; clone_size: NA; cdr3_nt: TGTGCCAGCAGTGATTACGTAGGGACAAAACAAGAGACCCAGTACTTC; cdr3_aa: CASSDYVGTKQETQYF
j_call: TRBJ2-7; d_call: TRBD1; v_call: TRBV7-9; clone_size: NA; cdr3_nt: TGTGCCAGCAGCTTAGCTTTGGGGACAGCCTCCTACGAGCAGTACTTC; cdr3_aa: CASSLALGTASYEQYF
j_call: TRBJ2-3; d_call: TRBD2; v_call: TRBV6-6; clone_size: NA; cdr3_nt: TGTGCCAGCAGCCAAGCGGGGGCAGCAGGGGATACGCAGTATTTT; cdr3_aa: CASSQAGAAGDTQYF
j_call: TRBJ2-1; d_call: TRBD1; v_call: TRBV4-3; clone_size: NA; cdr3_nt: TGCGCCAGCAGCCAAGACCCGGGACAGGGAAGCAATGAGCAGTTCTTC; cdr3_aa: CASSQDPGQGSNEQFF
j_call: TRBJ2-1; d_call: NA; v_call: TRBV5-1; clone_size: NA; cdr3_nt: TGCGCCAGCCGTGCGGAGGCTGAGCAGTTCTTC; cdr3_aa: CASRAEAEQFF